The 16 T cell receptor beta chains reported below all come from one sample, sequenced in a study of cytomegalovirus exposure and HLA in healthy donors. PCR used 60 Vbeta primers and 13 Jbeta primers. Profiling relied on immunoSEQ multiplex PCR, and the TCRdb table lists in-frame clones only, not all of them. Among about 200,000 clones listed, around 77% were seen once. The sample consisted of PBMCs. Receptors originate from a woman in her 30s in good health and CMV-seronegative.

The chain carries TRBV7-2 and TRBJ2-1; no reliable D call. Per the germline V gene, CDR1 is SGHTA and CDR2 is FQGNSA. Trimming removed 1 base from V and 9 bases from J, with 7 bases in between. CDR3 length equals 12 residues. This CDR3 is CASSLVWAEQFF. DNA for the CDR3: TGTGCCAGCAGCTTAGTCTGGGCTGAGCAGTTCTTC.

V gene TRBV2 combines with J gene TRBJ2-3; D is unresolved. Between the trimmed V and J ends, which lost 4 bases and 0 bases, there was a span of 8 bases. There are 14 residues in the CDR3. CDR1 SNHLY and CDR2 FYNNEI come from the germline V gene. The CDR3 DNA reads as TGTGCCAGCAGTGTTCTTACTAGCACAGATACGCAGTATTTT. Amino acid sequence: CASSVLTSTDTQYF.

The V and J genes are TRBV7-9 and TRBJ2-7, with a weak D call TRBD1 (6 bases). Germline CDR1 is SEHNR and CDR2 is FQNEAQ (reference sequence). The CDR3 totals 12 residues. V lost 5 bases, J lost 3 bases, and 8 bases lay in between. As DNA, the CDR3 is TGTGCCAGCAGCAGACAGGACTACGAGCAGTACTTC. It yields the protein CASSRQDYEQYF.

This sequence joins TRBV19 and TRBJ1-6; D ambiguous. This CDR3 is 14 amino acids long. The germline V gene has CDR1 LNHDA and CDR2 SQIVND (reference sequence). The V end was cut by 1 base, the J end by 9 bases, with 10 bases between. CDR3 residues: CASSIAGEVSPLHF. DNA of the CDR3: TGTGCCAGTAGTATAGCCGGCGAGGTTTCACCCCTCCACTTT.

The chain is built from TRBV28 and TRBJ2-7; TRBD2 aligns across 8 bases. Germline-derived CDR1 and CDR2 are MDHEN and SYDVKM. The CDR3 runs 18 residues. V trimming: 6 bases; J trimming: 2 bases; junction bases outside the gene matches: 18. The DNA for the CDR3 is TGTGCCAGCAGCCCTCCGGGACTAGGGTTACGGGCTCCCTACGAGCAGTACTTC. Amino acid sequence: CASSPPGLGLRAPYEQYF.

This clone has only one observation. CDR3 residues: CASSLPPGRGGPEFF. CDR3 nucleotides: TGTGCCAGCAGCTTGCCCCCTGGGCGGGGGGGGCCGGAGTTCTTC. The chain combines TRBV5-4 with TRBJ2-1, with TRBD2 identical over 9 bases. Germline-derived CDR1 and CDR2 are SGHNT and YYREEE (reference sequence). The trim removed 1 base at V and 14 bases at J, leaving 13 bases unmatched. The CDR3 covers 15 residues.

V gene TRBV5-6 combines with J gene TRBJ2-1; 8 nucleotides align to TRBD1. Losses at the gene ends were 4 bases for V and 0 bases for J; bases not matched to a gene: 6. Looked up from germline, CDR1 is SGHDT and CDR2 is YYEEEE. There are 16 residues in the CDR3. CDR3 loop: CASSLAGTGSYNEQFF. In nucleotides, the CDR3 is TGTGCCAGCAGCCTAGCCGGGACAGGCTCCTACAATGAGCAGTTCTTC.

The chain couples TRBV13 to TRBJ1-2, with 7 nucleotides matching TRBD1. Germline CDR1 is PRHDT and CDR2 is FYEKMQ (reference sequence). The V and J ends lost 6 bases and 3 bases, in that order; junction bases with no gene match: 10. This CDR3 has 15 amino acids. The CDR3 loop is CASSREQGNHYGYTF. In DNA form, the CDR3 reads TGTGCCAGCAGTCGAGAACAGGGGAACCACTATGGCTACACCTTC.

The chain has TRBV28 and TRBJ2-5; 11 bases are shared with TRBD2. V dropped 7 bases and J dropped 1; count of bases not matched to a gene: 8. The CDR3 covers 16 residues. Germline V gene data show CDR1 as MDHEN and CDR2 as SYDVKM. The CDR3 DNA is TGTGCCAGCACGGTAGCGGGAGGGAGGCCCCAAGAGACCCAGTACTTC. It translates to CASTVAGGRPQETQYF.

The chain has TRBV10-3 and TRBJ1-5, with TRBD1 as a possible D gene (6 bases). The CDR3 loop spans 17 amino acids. The germline CDR1 and CDR2 sequences are ENHRY and SYGVKD. Trimming took off 0 bases at V and 3 bases at J, with 15 bases between the two ends. CDR3 sequence (DNA): TGTGCCATCAGTGAGTCGATTATCGCGGGGGCCAATCAGCCCCAGCATTTT. This encodes CAISESIIAGANQPQHF.

This chain joins TRBV4-1 and TRBJ2-7; 7 bases are shared with TRBD1. The CDR3 spans 12 residues. Germline V gene sequence: CDR1 MGHRA, CDR2 YSYEKL. Germline trimming cut 4 bases from V and 5 bases from J; bases unmatched to any gene: 2. CDR3 loop: CASSRDRDEQYF. The CDR3 bases are TGCGCCAGCAGCCGAGACAGGGACGAGCAGTACTTC.

This clone was seen more than once but under ten times. V gene TRBV5-8 combines with J gene TRBJ1-1; perhaps TRBD1 as D (6 bases). Germline V gene lookup returns CDR1 SGHTS and CDR2 YDEGEE. CDR3 size: 13 residues. V gave up 1 base and J gave up 5 bases, with 9 bases separating them. The CDR3 here is CASSLRGATEAFF. CDR3 bases: TGTGCCAGCAGCTTGCGGGGGGCTACTGAAGCTTTCTTT.

The CDR3 here is CASSSGSSYEQYF. The DNA for the CDR3 is TGTGCCAGCAGCTCCGGGTCTTCCTACGAGCAGTACTTC. The chain combines TRBV5-6 with TRBJ2-7; no definite D call. Looked up from germline, CDR1 is SGHDT and CDR2 is YYEEEE. V was cut by 3 bases and J by 1 base, with 8 bases left in between. The CDR3 length is 13 residues.

The chain couples TRBV9 to TRBJ2-1; 8 bases are shared with TRBD1. This CDR3 has 16 amino acids. V lost 4 bases, J lost 4 bases, and 10 bases stayed unmatched. Germline CDR1 is SGDLS and CDR2 is YYNGEE. This CDR3 reads CASSHGNRGNYNEQFF. The CDR3, as DNA: TGTGCCAGCAGCCATGGGAACAGGGGGAATTACAATGAGCAGTTCTTC.

The chain has TRBV4-1 and TRBJ1-6; the match to TRBD1 covers 7 bases. The V segment lost 2 bases and the J segment 13 bases; nucleotides outside the gene matches: 11. This CDR3 has 15 residues. Germline-derived CDR1 and CDR2 are MGHRA and YSYEKL. The CDR3 DNA reads as TGCGCCAGCAGCCAACTCTTTGCAGGGGGTTTCCCCCTCCACTTT. Translating it yields CASSQLFAGGFPLHF.

The J gene is TRBJ2-7, the V gene TRBV7-6; 8 positions match TRBD2. Germline CDR1 is SGHVS and CDR2 is FNYEAQ. The CDR3 extends over 15 amino acids. The ends lost 4 bases at V and 6 bases at J; junction bases unmatched: 11. The CDR3 region has the DNA TGTGCCAGCAGCTCGGGAGGGCTAGCGGGTGCCGAGCAGTACTTC. It codes for CASSSGGLAGAEQYF.